This TCR beta chain was found in a study of cytomegalovirus exposure and HLA in healthy donors. Study in general: A prior study identified 110 million or so unique TCR beta sequences from roughly 180 million T cells. General observations from the study: Common viral pathogens were later found to be apparently linked to several of the most significant clusters. Later analysis showed TCR association rates varying by HLA locus, highest for DRB1 and lowest for HLA-C. A reported reduction in N-insertions relative to the approximately 690-donor mean was seen in an Asian-associated ancestry cluster in a later analysis.

The PCR contained 60 Vbeta and 13 Jbeta primers. The data were produced by immunoSEQ multiplex PCR, yet TCRdb's version contains in-frame clones alone and is incomplete. Here the sample spans approximately 200,000 clones, just under 80% being singletons. A word on this clone: Its target is not known.

What was sequenced was PBMCs. The clonotype originates from a woman in her twenties or thirties in good health and CMV-seropositive.

The chain's CDR3 is CASSARTLEKLFF. CDR3 coding DNA: TGTGCCAGCAGTGCTCGGACACTCGAAAAACTGTTTTTT. V is TRBV2 and J is TRBJ1-4; D perhaps matches TRBD1 (5 bases). Per the germline V gene, CDR1 is SNHLY and CDR2 is FYNNEI. CDR3 length: 13 amino acids. V shed 4 bases and J shed 8 bases, with 11 bases lying between them.